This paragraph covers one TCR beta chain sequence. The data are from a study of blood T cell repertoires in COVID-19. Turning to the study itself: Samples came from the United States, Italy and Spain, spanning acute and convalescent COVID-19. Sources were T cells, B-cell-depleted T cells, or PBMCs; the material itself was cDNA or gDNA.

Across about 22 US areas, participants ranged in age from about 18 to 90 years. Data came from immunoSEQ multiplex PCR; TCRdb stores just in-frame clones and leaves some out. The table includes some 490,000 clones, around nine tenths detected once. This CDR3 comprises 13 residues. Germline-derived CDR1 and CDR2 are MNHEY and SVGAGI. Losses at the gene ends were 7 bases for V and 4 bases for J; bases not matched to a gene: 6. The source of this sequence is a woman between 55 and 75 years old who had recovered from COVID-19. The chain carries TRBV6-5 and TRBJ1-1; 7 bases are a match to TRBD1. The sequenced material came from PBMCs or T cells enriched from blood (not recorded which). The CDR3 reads CASTLGTATEAFF. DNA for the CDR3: TGTGCCAGCACCCTAGGGACAGCCACTGAAGCTTTCTTT.